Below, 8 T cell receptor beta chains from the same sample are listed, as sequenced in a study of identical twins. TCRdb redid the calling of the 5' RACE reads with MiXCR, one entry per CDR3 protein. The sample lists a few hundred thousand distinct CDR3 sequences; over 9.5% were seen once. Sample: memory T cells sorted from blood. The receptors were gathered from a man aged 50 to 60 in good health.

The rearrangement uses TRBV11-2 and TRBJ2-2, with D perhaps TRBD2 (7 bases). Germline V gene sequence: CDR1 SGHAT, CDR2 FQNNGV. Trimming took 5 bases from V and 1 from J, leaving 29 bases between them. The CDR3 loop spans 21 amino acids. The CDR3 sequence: CASSGRAGAGASRRNTGELFF. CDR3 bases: TGTGCCAGCAGCGGCCGCGCGGGGGCAGGGGCCTCCCGAAGGAACACCGGGGAGCTGTTTTTT.

The CDR3 is CASYYEQYF. In DNA form, the CDR3 reads TGTGCCAGTTACTACGAGCAGTACTTC. The V call is TRBV28, the J call TRBJ2-7; D is ambiguous. CDR3 size: 9 residues. The V gene's germline CDR1 is MDHEN and CDR2 SYDVKM. V was cut by 9 bases and J by 3 bases, with 3 bases left in between.

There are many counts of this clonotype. CDR3 DNA sequence: TGTGCCAGCAGTTACTCGGGTACTTCCGATACGCAGTATTTT. This translates into CASSYSGTSDTQYF. The gene calls are TRBV6-2 or TRBV6-3 and TRBJ2-3; D gene uncertain. V was pared by 0 bases and J by 6 bases, with 10 bases between. CDR3 length equals 14 residues. Germline-derived CDR1 and CDR2 are MNHEY and SVGEGT.

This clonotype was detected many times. The CDR3 DNA sequence: TGTGCCAGCAGCGTAGGAGGCCTGGGGTACGAGCAGTACTTC. Protein sequence: CASSVGGLGYEQYF. This rearrangement joins TRBV9 to TRBJ2-7; no definite D call. Deletions cut 0 bases from V and 4 bases from J, with 11 bases between. From germline, CDR1 is SGDLS and CDR2 YYNGEE. This CDR3 has 14 amino acids.

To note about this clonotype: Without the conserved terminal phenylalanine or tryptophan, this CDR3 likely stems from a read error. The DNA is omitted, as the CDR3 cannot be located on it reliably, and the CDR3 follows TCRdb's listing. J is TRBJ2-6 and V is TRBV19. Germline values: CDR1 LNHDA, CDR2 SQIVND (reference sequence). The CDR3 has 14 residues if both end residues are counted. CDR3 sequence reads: CASSGRSGANVLIV.

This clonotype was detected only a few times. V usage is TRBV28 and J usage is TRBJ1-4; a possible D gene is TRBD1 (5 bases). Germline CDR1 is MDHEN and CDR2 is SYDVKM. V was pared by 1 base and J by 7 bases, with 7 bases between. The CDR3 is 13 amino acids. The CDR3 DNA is TGTGCCAGCAGTTTATACGGGGCTGAAAAACTGTTTTTT. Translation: CASSLYGAEKLFF.

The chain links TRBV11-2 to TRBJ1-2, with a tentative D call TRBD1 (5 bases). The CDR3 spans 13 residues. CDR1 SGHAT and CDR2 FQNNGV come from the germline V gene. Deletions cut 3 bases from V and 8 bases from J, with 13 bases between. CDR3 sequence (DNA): TGTGCCAGCAGCTTTAGGCAGGGAGGAGGCTACACCTTC. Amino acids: CASSFRQGGGYTF.

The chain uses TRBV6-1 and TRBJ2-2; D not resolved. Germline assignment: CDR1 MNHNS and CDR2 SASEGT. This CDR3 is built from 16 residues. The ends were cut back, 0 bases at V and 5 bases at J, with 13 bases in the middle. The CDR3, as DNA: TGTGCCAGCAGTGAAGCCGGTACCATGAGGACCGGGGAGCTGTTTTTT. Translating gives CASSEAGTMRTGELFF.